In this sample, the clone carrying this TCR beta chain turned up a few times. Antigen unknown. The data stem from a study of beta chain features in type 1 diabetes. Sequencing targeted expressed TCRB transcripts, as all isolated RNA had been reverse transcribed. Sequencing used immunoSEQ multiplex PCR; TCRdb keeps in-frame clones, though not all of them. The sample holds fewer than 500,000 clones, about 15% seen once. Study conclusions and caveats: Any HLA type influence on TCRB rearrangement was left unresolved here.

Sequencing input: naive CD4+ T cells from blood. The origin of this receptor is a man aged 30 to 45 in good health.

CDR3 nucleotide sequence: TGTGCCAGCAGTGTCCGGGGGGGACATACGCAGTATTTT. The encoded protein is CASSVRGGHTQYF. This chain links TRBV27 with TRBJ2-3, with 8 bases lining up with TRBD2. V shed 5 bases, J shed 7 bases, and the junction held 5 bases outside the gene matches. CDR3 size: 13 residues. Germline assignment: CDR1 MNHEY and CDR2 SMNVEV (reference sequence).